The next 32 T cell receptor beta chains were all read from a single sample in a study of blood T cell repertoires in COVID-19 (dated by TCRdb to about 2020). The library was produced with the immunoSEQ multiplex PCR assay. Here the immuneACCESS table is served through TCRdb, limited to in-frame sequences with V and J called. Missing clones are a known gap in these copies; in checked studies unresolved V genes cover under half, and the rest lacks a known reason. In this sample the table shows some 70,000 clones, around 80% of which occur a single time. Jointly, the top ten make up roughly 13% of the sample. Input material: peripheral blood. The receptor source for this set is a man aged 45 to 65 with COVID-19, enrolled during active disease.

V and J are TRBV27 and TRBJ2-7, with TRBD2 matching over 9 bases. Germline lookup yields CDR1 MNHEY and CDR2 SMNVEV (reference sequence). The CDR3 is 16 residues long. V lost 3 bases, J lost 0 bases, and 6 bases stayed unmatched. The CDR3 DNA sequence: TGTGCCAGCAGTTTTCAGGGCGGGAGGGGCTCCTACGAGCAGTACTTC. Translating it yields CASSFQGGRGSYEQYF.

This chain links TRBV19 with TRBJ2-7; tentatively, D is TRBD1 (6 bases). Deletions cut 5 bases from V and 6 bases from J, with 11 bases between. Germline values: CDR1 LNHDA, CDR2 SQIVND (reference sequence). The length of the CDR3 is 12 residues. The CDR3 region has the DNA TGTGCCAGTAGTCCAGGGACACGCGAGCAGTACTTC. It translates to CASSPGTREQYF.

CDR3 region: CASSQVGGLGYTF. CDR3 DNA: TGTGCCAGCAGCCAGGTCGGGGGACTTGGCTACACCTTC. The genes are TRBV7-3 and TRBJ1-2; tentatively, D is TRBD1 (5 bases). The CDR3 has 13 residues. The germline CDR1 and CDR2 sequences are SGHTA and FQGTGA. Trimming removed 5 bases at V and 7 bases at J, with 14 bases between.

The CDR3 reads CASRRRQGVGEAFF. The CDR3 nucleotides are TGTGCCAGCAGGCGCCGACAGGGGGTGGGTGAAGCTTTCTTT. The chain has TRBV5-8 and TRBJ1-1; the match to TRBD1 covers 9 bases. This CDR3 is 14 amino acids long. The V segment lost 5 bases and the J segment 7 bases; nucleotides outside the gene matches: 9. CDR1 SGHTS and CDR2 YDEGEE come from the germline V gene.

Sample share makes this clone hyperexpanded. The chain employs TRBV10-3 and TRBJ1-5; 9 bases match TRBD1. The CDR3 is 14 residues long. V shed 10 bases, J shed 6 bases, and the junction held 10 bases outside the gene matches. CDR1 is ENHRY, CDR2 SYGVKD, per germline. The CDR3 DNA follows: TGTGCCAGCGTACAGGGGGCCGTCGGTCAGCCCCAGCATTTT. It yields the protein CASVQGAVGQPQHF.

This clone was counted a few times. The chain carries TRBV28 and TRBJ1-4; D is undetermined. V shed 3 bases and J shed 8 bases, with 7 bases lying between them. From germline, CDR1 is MDHEN and CDR2 SYDVKM. The CDR3 length is 12 residues. CDR3 sequence (DNA): TGTGCCAGCAGTTTTGTGCTAGAAAAACTGTTTTTT. As protein: CASSFVLEKLFF.

In its sample, this clone was seen once. V and J are TRBV4-2 and TRBJ2-2, with D uncertain. The germline V gene has CDR1 LGHNA and CDR2 YNFKEQ. The CDR3 is 14 residues long. The V end was cut by 1 base, the J end by 4 bases, with 7 bases between. CDR3 sequence: CASSQVWSTGELFF. As DNA, the CDR3 is TGTGCCAGCAGCCAAGTTTGGAGCACCGGGGAGCTGTTTTTT.

The rearrangement links TRBV27 to TRBJ2-1, with TRBD1 as a possible D gene (6 bases). Germline lookup yields CDR1 MNHEY and CDR2 SMNVEV (reference sequence). Trimming removed 5 bases at V and 3 bases at J, with 11 bases between. CDR3 size: 14 residues. The CDR3 sequence is CASSEGVRYNEQFF. Written as DNA, the CDR3 is TGTGCCAGCAGTGAGGGGGTCCGCTACAATGAGCAGTTCTTC.

The chain recombines TRBV2 with TRBJ2-2; 10 bases fit TRBD2. V lost 5 bases to trimming and J lost 7 bases; unmatched junction nucleotides: 7. Looked up from germline, CDR1 is SNHLY and CDR2 is FYNNEI. The CDR3 contains 15 residues. This CDR3 is CASSSSGRAVGELFF. The CDR3 nucleotides are TGTGCCAGCAGTTCAAGCGGGAGGGCCGTCGGGGAGCTGTTTTTT.

The chain carries TRBV2 and TRBJ2-7; 7 nucleotides match TRBD1. The CDR3 runs to 15 residues. The V gene's germline CDR1 is SNHLY and CDR2 FYNNEI. V gave up 6 bases and J gave up 2 bases; unmatched junction bases: 10. The CDR3 DNA follows: TGTGCCAGCAGAGTTCTACCGGGACAGACCTACGAGCAGTACTTC. This encodes CASRVLPGQTYEQYF.

This clone was counted once. V gene TRBV4-2 combines with J gene TRBJ1-2; D may be TRBD1 (6 bases). The V end lost 0 bases, the J end lost 8 bases, and 19 bases lay between the germline ends. Per the germline V gene, CDR1 is LGHNA and CDR2 is YNFKEQ. CDR3 size: 16 residues. The CDR3 nucleotides are TGTGCCAGCAGCCAAGATGCGACTACAGGGATTCGCGGCTACACCTTC. This gives the protein CASSQDATTGIRGYTF.

The rearrangement joins TRBV6-6 to TRBJ2-5; TRBD1 aligns across 8 bases. Germline values: CDR1 MNHNY, CDR2 SVGAGI (reference sequence). CDR3 length equals 15 residues. The ends lost 4 bases at V and 4 bases at J; junction bases unmatched: 8. The CDR3: CASSWQGAQGETQYF. The CDR3 bases are TGTGCCAGCAGTTGGCAGGGGGCGCAGGGAGAGACCCAGTACTTC.

The V call is TRBV19, the J call TRBJ2-1, with TRBD2 matching 12 bases. Trimming cost V 7 bases and J 3 bases; bases outside gene matches: 4. Germline-derived CDR1 and CDR2 are LNHDA and SQIVND (reference sequence). This CDR3 spans 15 amino acids. As DNA, the CDR3 is TGTGCCAGTACACGGACTAGCGGGGACTACAATGAGCAGTTCTTC. Its translation is CASTRTSGDYNEQFF.

V gene TRBV6-6 combines with J gene TRBJ1-4, with a tentative D call TRBD1 (5 bases). Germline CDR1 is MNHNY and CDR2 is SVGAGI (reference sequence). Trimming pared 3 bases from V and 7 bases from J, leaving 12 bases between. CDR3 length equals 14 residues. CDR3 in DNA: TGTGCCAGCAGTTATGGGCAGGGTTCTGAAAAACTGTTTTTT. The encoded protein is CASSYGQGSEKLFF.

The rearrangement joins TRBV5-1 to TRBJ1-2, with TRBD1 matching over 9 bases. Germline V gene lookup returns CDR1 SGHRS and CDR2 YFSETQ. V dropped 4 bases and J dropped 2; count of bases not matched to a gene: 9. The CDR3 length is 16 residues. In DNA form, the CDR3 reads TGCGCCAGCAGCCAAGAACACGGGACAGGGAACTATGGCTACACCTTC. Translating gives CASSQEHGTGNYGYTF.

The chain carries TRBV11-2 and TRBJ1-1; 7 nucleotides line up with TRBD1. The CDR3 is made up of 14 amino acids. V lost 6 bases and J lost 3; bases outside the gene matches: 7. The germline V gene encodes CDR1 SGHAT and CDR2 FQNNGV. The CDR3 nucleotides read TGTGCCAGCAGGACGACAGGGCTAGACACTGAAGCTTTCTTT. Translating gives CASRTTGLDTEAFF.

CDR3 sequence: CASSEVTKDRAGAYEQYF. CDR3 nucleotide sequence: TGTGCCAGCAGTGAAGTGACGAAGGACAGGGCAGGAGCCTACGAGCAGTACTTC. The genes are TRBV6-1 and TRBJ2-7; TRBD1 agrees at 8 bases. CDR1 is MNHNS and CDR2 is SASEGT in the germline V gene. The CDR3 is made up of 18 amino acids. Germline trimming cut 1 base from V and 2 bases from J; bases unmatched to any gene: 13.

The chain's CDR3 is CASSEVAGGTYGYTF. The CDR3 DNA sequence: TGTGCCAGCAGTGAAGTAGCGGGGGGGACCTATGGCTACACCTTC. The chain couples TRBV6-1 to TRBJ1-2; D might be TRBD1 (5 bases). The CDR3 extends over 15 amino acids. The V end was cut by 1 base, the J end by 4 bases, with 13 bases between. The V gene's germline CDR1 is MNHNS and CDR2 SASEGT.

This clone was counted a few times. The chain uses TRBV18 and TRBJ1-1; D not certain. The CDR3 is 14 residues long. V gave up 3 bases and J gave up 3 bases, with 11 bases separating them. The germline V gene has CDR1 KGHSH and CDR2 LQKENI. The CDR3 DNA reads TGTGCCAGCTCACCTTACTCGGTGGACACTGAAGCTTTCTTT. Its translation: CASSPYSVDTEAFF. The whole variable domain, remainder taken from reference TRBV18 and TRBJ1-1, is NAGVMQNPRHLVRRRGQEARLRCSPMKGHSHVYWYRQLPEEGLKFMVYLQKENIIDESGMPKERFSAEFPKEGPSILRIQQVVRGDSAAYFCASSPYSVDTEAFFGQGTRLTVV.

V usage is TRBV3-1 (or the pseudogene TRBV3-2) and J usage is TRBJ1-5; TRBD1 agrees at 9 bases. Germline CDR1 reads LGHDT; CDR2 reads YNNKEL (reference sequence). CDR3 length: 15 amino acids. Unmatched junction bases numbered 6, after V lost 2 bases and J lost 7 bases. The CDR3 nucleotides are TGTGCCAGCAGCCAAACAGGGGGCGCTGAACAGCCCCAGCATTTT. Translated, it gives CASSQTGGAEQPQHF.

This clone was picked up a small number of times. The gene calls are TRBV2 and TRBJ2-7; maybe TRBD2 (5 bases). V gave up 6 bases and J gave up 1 base, with 13 bases separating them. This CDR3 is 14 amino acids long. Germline V CDR1 and CDR2: SNHLY, FYNNEI. The CDR3 here is CASRRTVLSYEQYF. The DNA of the CDR3 is TGTGCCAGCAGGCGGACTGTATTGTCCTACGAGCAGTACTTC.

The chain employs TRBV18 and TRBJ2-1; TRBD2 matches 12 bases. The CDR3 extends over 15 amino acids. V was pared by 8 bases and J by 7 bases, with 9 bases of the junction left unmatched. Per germline, CDR1 KGHSH and CDR2 LQKENI. CDR3 in amino acids: CASAGRLAGANEQFF. The CDR3 nucleotides are TGTGCCAGCGCGGGAAGACTAGCGGGAGCGAATGAGCAGTTCTTC.

V is TRBV6-1 and J is TRBJ1-1; no firm D call. The germline gives CDR1 MNHNS, CDR2 SASEGT. The length of the CDR3 is 15 residues. The ends were cut back, 2 bases at V and 1 base at J, with 11 bases in the middle. CDR3 DNA: TGTGCCAGCAGTGAATATCTCGGTTCGAACACTGAAGCTTTCTTT. It codes for CASSEYLGSNTEAFF.

The count of this clone is one. This chain connects TRBV5-1 to TRBJ1-5; 10 nucleotides agree with TRBD1. V lost 4 bases and J lost 6; bases outside the gene matches: 4. Germline-derived CDR1 and CDR2 are SGHRS and YFSETQ. The CDR3 runs 14 residues. DNA for the CDR3: TGCGCCAGCAGCACGACAGGGGGCGTTCAGCCCCAGCATTTT. It codes for CASSTTGGVQPQHF.

The chain is built from TRBV5-1 and TRBJ2-7, with 8 bases lining up with TRBD1. The CDR3 runs 15 residues. Germline V CDR1 and CDR2: SGHRS, YFSETQ. J was trimmed by 2 bases and V by 0 bases; bases with no gene match: 4. The CDR3 sequence is CASSLAGTGTYEQYF. The CDR3 DNA follows: TGCGCCAGCAGCTTGGCCGGGACAGGTACCTACGAGCAGTACTTC.

The chain combines TRBV3-1 (or the pseudogene TRBV3-2) with TRBJ2-7; D is perhaps TRBD1 (6 bases). The germline V gene has CDR1 LGHDT and CDR2 YNNKEL (reference sequence). Trimming pared 3 bases from V and 1 base from J, leaving 7 bases between. The CDR3 is 13 residues long. The DNA of the CDR3 is TGTGCCAGCAGCCACAGGGGTTCCTACGAGCAGTACTTC. Protein sequence: CASSHRGSYEQYF.

The chain is built from TRBV25-1 and TRBJ1-4; tentative D call: TRBD1 (5 bases). CDR1 is MGHDK and CDR2 is SYGVNS in the germline V gene. Trimming shortened V by 8 bases and J by 5 bases, and 12 bases separated the two germline ends. This CDR3 spans 13 amino acids. CDR3 residues: CASRGIGNEKLFF. The CDR3 DNA reads as TGTGCCAGCCGGGGGATAGGGAATGAAAAACTGTTTTTT.

The chain is built from TRBV5-1 and TRBJ2-2; TRBD1 matches 7 bases. The length of the CDR3 is 19 residues. The germline V gene encodes CDR1 SGHRS and CDR2 YFSETQ. The V gene end was trimmed by 1 base and the J gene end by 0 bases; junction bases not matched to a gene: 12. DNA for the CDR3: TGCGCCAGCAGCTTGTTCTCGCCGGGACAGCTATCGAACACCGGGGAGCTGTTTTTT. It is translated as CASSLFSPGQLSNTGELFF.

The CDR3 nucleotides read TGTGCCAGTAGTTCAAGAGGGCCTTTTGATACGCAGTATTTT. This encodes CASSSRGPFDTQYF. The V gene is TRBV19, the J gene TRBJ2-3; D is possibly TRBD2 (5 bases). Germline CDR1 is LNHDA and CDR2 is SQIVND (reference sequence). CDR3 length: 14 residues. Trimming cost V 5 bases and J 6 bases, with 15 bases left between them.

The rearrangement links TRBV29-1 to TRBJ2-7, with TRBD1 matching over 12 bases. Germline V gene sequence: CDR1 SQVTM, CDR2 ANQGSEA. The CDR3 sequence is 15 residues long. The V segment lost 5 bases and the J segment 3 bases; nucleotides outside the gene matches: 8. The CDR3 spells CSVSTGTGGVYEQYF. The CDR3 bases are TGCAGCGTTTCTACCGGGACAGGGGGCGTCTACGAGCAGTACTTC.

This clone was detected a few times. V is TRBV7-2 and J is TRBJ1-6; a possible D gene is TRBD1 (5 bases). The germline V and J ends were trimmed by 2 bases and 10 bases, with 15 bases remaining between them. Germline CDR1 is SGHTA and CDR2 is FQGNSA. This CDR3 has 15 residues. The CDR3 reads CASSLIPGSVSPLHF. The DNA for the CDR3 is TGTGCCAGCAGCTTAATCCCAGGGTCCGTGTCACCCCTCCACTTT.

V and J are TRBV6-5 and TRBJ2-7, with 10 bases fitting TRBD2. V shed 7 bases and J 0 bases; nucleotides not matched to a gene: 3. The CDR3 is 14 residues long. The germline V gene has CDR1 MNHEY and CDR2 SVGAGI. CDR3: CASKLAGASYEQYF. The CDR3 DNA reads as TGTGCCAGCAAGCTAGCGGGAGCCTCCTACGAGCAGTACTTC.